The 15 T cell receptor beta chains given below trace back to one sample, sequenced in a study of blood T cell repertoires in COVID-19. Profiled with immunoSEQ multiplex PCR; TCRdb holds only in-frame clones, not every one. The sample holds roughly 340,000 clones, around 87% seen once. Sequencing input: PBMCs or T cells enriched from blood (not recorded which). These receptors were taken from a man between 40 and 49 years old in a cohort exposed to, infected with or recovered from COVID-19 (not recorded which).

This rearrangement joins TRBV30 to TRBJ1-6; possible D gene TRBD1, 5 bases. The ends were cut back, 0 bases at V and 11 bases at J, with 11 bases in the middle. Per germline, CDR1 GTSNPN and CDR2 SVGIG (reference sequence). The CDR3 runs to 13 residues. The DNA for the CDR3 is TGTGCCTGGAGTGTCCAGGGAAGTGCACCCCTCCACTTT. Translating gives CAWSVQGSAPLHF.

This clone was seen only once. This chain joins TRBV5-1 and TRBJ2-5; no firm D call. V lost 4 bases and J lost 5, with 9 bases in between. This CDR3 is built from 12 residues. The germline CDR1 and CDR2 sequences are SGHRS and YFSETQ. The CDR3: CASSPSGETQYF. CDR3 sequence (DNA): TGCGCCAGCAGCCCGTCCGGGGAGACCCAGTACTTC.

This clone was found a few times. The V gene is TRBV19, the J gene TRBJ2-1; 9 nucleotides align to TRBD2. Trimming cost V 1 base and J 6 bases; bases outside gene matches: 4. The V gene's germline CDR1 is LNHDA and CDR2 SQIVND (reference sequence). CDR3 length: 15 residues. The CDR3 spells CASSIVAGGINEQFF. The DNA for the CDR3 is TGTGCCAGTAGTATAGTCGCGGGAGGGATCAATGAGCAGTTCTTC.

The rearrangement joins TRBV4-2 to TRBJ2-4; D is perhaps TRBD2 (6 bases). CDR3 length equals 14 residues. The germline V and J ends were trimmed by 0 bases and 7 bases, with 10 bases remaining between them. Germline V gene data show CDR1 as LGHNA and CDR2 as YNFKEQ. CDR3 in amino acids: CASSQDFGGNIQYF. The CDR3 coding sequence is TGTGCCAGCAGCCAAGATTTTGGAGGGAACATTCAGTACTTC.

The chain is built from TRBV4-2 and TRBJ2-7, with 8 bases that match TRBD2. Germline V gene sequence: CDR1 LGHNA, CDR2 YNFKEQ. The CDR3 extends over 16 amino acids. Germline trimming cut 2 bases from V and 4 bases from J; bases unmatched to any gene: 10. The CDR3 bases are TGTGCCAGCAGCCAAAGTCGCGGTGGGACTAGGTACGAGCAGTACTTC. Protein product: CASSQSRGGTRYEQYF.

The CDR3: CASSQALVGSYNEQFF. In DNA, the CDR3 is TGTGCCAGCAGCCAAGCCTTGGTCGGGAGCTACAATGAGCAGTTCTTC. The V call is TRBV4-2, the J call TRBJ2-1; possibly TRBD2 for D (6 bases). V lost 1 base, J lost 3 bases, and 13 bases lay in between. The CDR3 has 16 residues. Per the germline V gene, CDR1 is LGHNA and CDR2 is YNFKEQ.

As for this clone: This same CDR3 is encoded by further DNA sequences in the sample. DNA for the CDR3: TGTGCCAGTCGGGGTCCCAATCAGCCCCAGCATTTT. Protein product: CASRGPNQPQHF. This chain joins TRBV28 and TRBJ1-5; D remains unclear. The CDR3 runs 12 residues. The V gene lost 9 bases and the J gene lost 3 bases, with 9 bases spanning the gap. In germline, CDR1 is MDHEN, CDR2 SYDVKM.

The chain couples TRBV7-2 to TRBJ1-4; TRBD1 agrees at 8 bases. V gave up 5 bases and J gave up 7 bases; unmatched junction bases: 3. The CDR3 totals 13 residues. CDR1 and CDR2 (germline): SGHTA, FQGNSA. Here the CDR3 DNA reads TGTGCCAGCAGCCCAGGACAGGGTGAAAAACTGTTTTTT. It codes for CASSPGQGEKLFF.

The rearrangement uses TRBV6-5 and TRBJ1-6, with D possibly being TRBD1 (6 bases). CDR1 and CDR2 (germline): MNHEY, SVGAGI. V lost 4 bases to trimming and J lost 10 bases, with 14 bases between them. The CDR3 runs 14 residues. CDR3 sequence: CASSSATGRSPLHF. In nucleotides, the CDR3 is TGTGCCAGCAGTTCGGCGACAGGTCGCTCACCCCTCCACTTT.

The gene calls are TRBV19 and TRBJ2-2; 9 bases align to TRBD2. Unmatched junction bases numbered 7, after V lost 7 bases and J lost 7 bases. This CDR3 is 14 amino acids long. The germline V gene has CDR1 LNHDA and CDR2 SQIVND (reference sequence). Written as DNA, the CDR3 is TGTGCCAGTACCTTTAGCGGGAGTGACGGGGAGCTGTTTTTT. Protein product: CASTFSGSDGELFF.

The gene calls are TRBV28 and TRBJ1-2; 7 nucleotides line up with TRBD1. The CDR3 extends over 15 amino acids. J gave up 4 bases and V 6 bases, and 11 bases lay outside the gene matches. Looked up from germline, CDR1 is MDHEN and CDR2 is SYDVKM. As DNA, the CDR3 is TGTGCCAGCAGCCGGACAGACAGGGTTGGCTATGGCTACACCTTC. Translation gives CASSRTDRVGYGYTF.

This sequence joins TRBV5-4 and TRBJ2-7; maybe TRBD2 (5 bases). In germline, CDR1 is SGHNT, CDR2 YYREEE (reference sequence). The CDR3 is made up of 15 amino acids. Trimming removed 1 base at V and 3 bases at J, with 14 bases between. In DNA form, the CDR3 reads TGTGCCAGCAGCTTGTTCGGGAAGGCTGTCTACGAGCAGTACTTC. Its translation is CASSLFGKAVYEQYF.

The chain carries TRBV5-1 and TRBJ1-3, with D hard to call. This CDR3 has 15 amino acids. Germline assignment: CDR1 SGHRS and CDR2 YFSETQ. V was trimmed by 0 bases and J by 3 bases, leaving 10 bases between them. CDR3 protein: CASSLDGGSGNTIYF. CDR3 bases: TGCGCCAGCAGCTTGGACGGCGGTAGTGGAAACACCATATATTTT.

The rearrangement joins TRBV3-1 (or the pseudogene TRBV3-2) to TRBJ1-1; TRBD1 matches at 9 bases. V was pared by 3 bases and J by 6 bases, with 5 bases of the junction left unmatched. The V gene's germline CDR1 is LGHDT and CDR2 YNNKEL (reference sequence). The CDR3 covers 14 residues. CDR3 sequence: CASSQRDRVSEAFF. Here the CDR3 DNA reads TGTGCCAGCAGCCAGCGGGACAGGGTCTCTGAAGCTTTCTTT.

CDR3 residues: CASSLYPLGGGTGMHEQYF. DNA of the CDR3: TGTGCCAGCAGTTTATACCCCCTCGGCGGCGGGACAGGGATGCATGAGCAGTACTTC. The chain employs TRBV27 and TRBJ2-7; TRBD1 matches at 9 bases. The CDR3 contains 19 residues. V shed 1 base and J 7 bases; nucleotides not matched to a gene: 20. Germline V gene data show CDR1 as MNHEY and CDR2 as SMNVEV (reference sequence).